This TCR beta chain was profiled in a study of blood T cell repertoires in COVID-19. Study-level background: Samples of COVID-19 (acute and convalescent) were obtained from the United States, Italy and Spain. T cells, B-cell-depleted T cells, or PBMCs supplied cDNA or gDNA.

This CDR3 has 13 residues. The germline CDR1 and CDR2 sequences are SGHRS and YFSETQ. Germline trimming cut 7 bases from V and 2 bases from J; bases unmatched to any gene: 4. Original handling: Researchers report that nucleated cell counts were estimated from reference gene primer amplification. This table comes from immunoSEQ multiplex PCR, and its TCRdb copy is limited to in-frame clones, with some not included. For V, J and clone size, that table is used; D and trimming come from the DNA. The data show 40,000 to 45,000 clones, 70% to 90% seen once. The chain has TRBV5-1 and TRBJ2-3, with 7 bases lining up with TRBD2. The sample comprised peripheral blood. The source is a human donor in a cohort sampled during active COVID-19. The chain's CDR3 is CASGSGITDTQYF. CDR3 in DNA: TGCGCCAGCGGGAGCGGGATCACAGATACGCAGTATTTT.